This TCR beta chain was documented in a study of blood T cell repertoires in COVID-19. This clone has only one observation. The germline V gene has CDR1 MRHNA and CDR2 SNTAGT. Trimming removed 4 bases from V and 7 bases from J; junction bases left unmatched: 10. CDR3 length: 16 amino acids. Here immunoSEQ multiplex PCR was the method, and the copy in TCRdb shows in-frame clones only, minus some. Of about 220,000 clones listed, approximately 83% are singletons. The source of this sequence is a woman in her fifties or sixties with acute or convalescent COVID-19. V usage is TRBV6-4 and J usage is TRBJ2-2; 9 nucleotides align to TRBD1. Material for sequencing was peripheral blood. The DNA of the CDR3 is TGTGCCAGCAGTGCGCGGACAGGGGTGCAGATCGGGGAGCTGTTTTTT. Its protein is CASSARTGVQIGELFF.